The 19 T cell receptor beta chains presented below share a single source sample, sequenced in a study of OX40 agonist ivuxolimab in advanced cancers. Sequenced by immunoSEQ multiplex PCR; TCRdb stores in-frame clones only, minus some. The data hold tens of thousands of clones, with 81% observed a single time. Sample: CD4+ or CD8+ T cells sorted from blood, taken in a trial of the OX40 agonist ivuxolimab. The source is an adult with an advanced solid tumor such as melanoma, head and neck, liver or kidney cancer.

This clone was counted a few times. The chain employs TRBV4-1 and TRBJ1-5; D unresolved. V was cut by 0 bases and J by 7 bases, with 7 bases left in between. Germline V lookup: CDR1 MGHRA, CDR2 YSYEKL. This CDR3 is 13 amino acids long. CDR3 amino acids: CASSQDSGQPQHF. CDR3 DNA: TGCGCCAGCAGCCAAGATTCAGGCCAGCCCCAGCATTTT.

The rearrangement uses TRBV19 and TRBJ1-5; possibly TRBD1 for D (6 bases). The CDR3 extends over 16 amino acids. V was trimmed by 1 base and J by 2 bases, leaving 12 bases between them. Germline V CDR1 and CDR2: LNHDA, SQIVND (reference sequence). CDR3 protein: CASSIVWGAGNQPQHF. The DNA of the CDR3 is TGTGCCAGTAGTATAGTCTGGGGGGCAGGCAATCAGCCCCAGCATTTT.

The chain recombines TRBV9 with TRBJ2-5; D is perhaps TRBD1 (6 bases). V was cut by 4 bases and J by 5 bases, with 21 bases left in between. CDR1 SGDLS and CDR2 YYNGEE come from the germline V gene. The CDR3 has 16 residues. DNA of the CDR3: TGTGCCAGCAGCTCCGGGACAATTTCACGTGGGGAGACCCAGTACTTC. It codes for CASSSGTISRGETQYF.

The chain recombines TRBV5-4 with TRBJ2-7, with D possibly called TRBD1 or TRBD2 (5 bases each). V gave up 2 bases and J gave up 2 bases, with 11 bases separating them. The germline V gene encodes CDR1 SGHNT and CDR2 YYREEE (reference sequence). The CDR3 contains 14 residues. The CDR3 here is CASSFGGPAYEQYF. As DNA, the CDR3 is TGTGCCAGCAGCTTTGGGGGACCGGCCTACGAGCAGTACTTC.

The chain employs TRBV28 and TRBJ2-1; D is possibly TRBD2 (6 bases). V lost 2 bases to trimming and J lost 3 bases, with 14 bases between them. CDR3 size: 16 residues. The germline CDR1 and CDR2 sequences are MDHEN and SYDVKM. The CDR3 loop reads CASSLMAGLLYNEQFF. The DNA of the CDR3 is TGTGCCAGCAGTTTAATGGCGGGACTTCTCTACAATGAGCAGTTCTTC.

This clone was counted between two and nine times. The V call is TRBV7-2, the J call TRBJ2-3, with 13 bases that match TRBD2. The CDR3 has 17 residues. CDR1 SGHTA and CDR2 FQGNSA come from the germline V gene. Trimming removed 4 bases from V and 0 bases from J; junction bases left unmatched: 4. In DNA, the CDR3 is TGTGCCAGCAGCTGGGGACTAGCGGGGACCAGCACAGATACGCAGTATTTT. It yields the protein CASSWGLAGTSTDTQYF.

The rearrangement uses TRBV20-1 and TRBJ1-1; D not certain. This CDR3 contains 11 residues. V dropped 6 bases and J dropped 3 bases, with 8 bases sitting between them. CDR1 is DFQATT and CDR2 is SNEGSKA in the germline V gene (reference sequence). CDR3 nucleotide sequence: TGCAGTGCCCACCTTGACACTGAAGCTTTCTTT. Its translation is CSAHLDTEAFF.

Only a few counts were recorded for this clone. The rearrangement links TRBV25-1 to TRBJ2-5; 7 positions agree with TRBD1. This CDR3 is 13 amino acids long. The trim removed 5 bases at V and 1 base at J, leaving 1 base unmatched. Germline CDR1 MGHDK, CDR2 SYGVNS. The DNA of the CDR3 is TGTGCCAGCAGTCCAGGGGGCCAAGAGACCCAGTACTTC. Translating gives CASSPGGQETQYF. Drawing the rest from reference TRBV25-1 and TRBJ2-5, the complete variable domain is EADIYQTPRYLVIGTGKKITLECSQTMGHDKMYWYQQDPGMELHLIHYSYGVNSTEKGDLSSESTVSRIRTEHFPLTLESARPSHTSQYLCASSPGGQETQYFGPGTRLLVL.

This clone was detected only once. One end of the junction varies from germline; a read error may be responsible. This same CDR3 is encoded by further DNA sequences in the sample. The gene calls are TRBV6-1 and TRBJ1-5; 7 positions agree with TRBD1. The CDR3 has 17 residues. Germline CDR1 MNHNS, CDR2 SASEGT. CDR3 nucleotides: TGCGCCAGCAGTGTACACGCCACAGGGGAATTAAGGCAGCCCCAGCATTTT. This translates into CASSVHATGELRQPQHF.

The chain uses TRBV27 and TRBJ2-7, with D possibly being TRBD1 or TRBD2 (5 bases each). CDR3 length equals 14 residues. Germline loops: CDR1 MNHEY, CDR2 SMNVEV (reference sequence). V lost 6 bases and J lost 3, with 15 bases in between. CDR3 protein: CASSQFGGDYEQYF. Written as DNA, the CDR3 is TGTGCCAGCAGCCAGTTTGGGGGAGACTACGAGCAGTACTTC.

The J gene is TRBJ2-1, the V gene TRBV28; D uncertain. V was cut by 4 bases and J by 4 bases, with 5 bases left in between. The CDR3 is 12 amino acids. From germline, CDR1 is MDHEN and CDR2 SYDVKM. The CDR3 DNA sequence: TGTGCCAGCAGTTACTCTTACAATGAGCAGTTCTTC. It encodes CASSYSYNEQFF.

In regard to this clone: One end of the junction does not line up with germline, which may come from a read error. The chain employs TRBV28 and TRBJ2-7; D is uncertain. Germline V gene lookup returns CDR1 MDHEN and CDR2 SYDVKM. The CDR3 is 19 amino acids. The CDR3: CASSFSHNIILLSSDEQYF. The DNA of the CDR3 is TGTGCCAGCAGTTTCTCTCATAATATCATCCTCTTGTCCTCCGACGAGCAGTACTTC.

In this sample, this clone is medium-sized. The CDR3 reads CASSPGTGRNIQYF. The DNA for the CDR3 is TGTGCCAGCAGCCCTGGGACAGGGAGGAACATTCAGTACTTC. V is TRBV5-6 and J is TRBJ2-4, with 9 bases aligning to TRBD1. This CDR3 contains 14 residues. CDR1 is SGHDT and CDR2 is YYEEEE in the germline V gene. Germline trimming cut 4 bases from V and 7 bases from J; bases unmatched to any gene: 6.

The chain recombines TRBV4-1 with TRBJ2-1, with TRBD2 identical over 8 bases. This CDR3 is 15 amino acids long. V gave up 1 base and J gave up 6 bases; unmatched junction bases: 5. CDR1 is MGHRA and CDR2 is YSYEKL in the germline V gene. The CDR3 DNA sequence: TGCGCCAGCAGCCAAGGAGCGGGAGTGAGCAATGAGCAGTTCTTC. This translates into CASSQGAGVSNEQFF.

The chain uses TRBV27 and TRBJ1-6; D is perhaps TRBD1 (6 bases). Deletions cut 6 bases from V and 2 bases from J, with 20 bases between. The CDR3 is 18 amino acids. Germline CDR1 and CDR2: MNHEY and SMNVEV (reference sequence). The CDR3 sequence: CASSYSTPPGAYNSPLHF. The CDR3 nucleotides read TGTGCCAGCAGCTACTCGACCCCGCCAGGGGCCTATAATTCACCCCTCCACTTT.

V and J are TRBV6-5 and TRBJ1-1; a possible D gene is TRBD1 (5 bases). The V end was cut by 4 bases, the J end by 3 bases, with 12 bases between. Per germline, CDR1 MNHEY and CDR2 SVGAGI. The CDR3 contains 14 residues. The CDR3 sequence is CASSLNYRYTEAFF. CDR3 sequence (DNA): TGTGCCAGCAGTTTGAACTACAGGTACACTGAAGCTTTCTTT.

This clone was seen just once. The rearrangement joins TRBV9 to TRBJ1-1; D is unclear. CDR1 is SGDLS and CDR2 is YYNGEE in the germline V gene. This CDR3 comprises 13 residues. V gave up 0 bases and J gave up 11 bases, with 14 bases separating them. CDR3 amino acids: CASSVGLGAYAFF. CDR3 bases: TGTGCCAGCAGCGTAGGTTTGGGTGCTTACGCTTTCTTT.

The J gene is TRBJ2-3, the V gene TRBV7-2, with D unresolved. This CDR3 has 13 amino acids. Trimming stripped 5 bases from V and 5 bases from J, with 11 bases between. The germline gives CDR1 SGHTA, CDR2 FQGNSA. The chain's CDR3 is CASSPPAKDTQYF. The DNA of the CDR3 is TGTGCCAGCAGCCCTCCGGCCAAAGATACGCAGTATTTT.

V usage is TRBV28 and J usage is TRBJ2-7; the match to TRBD1 covers 8 bases. The ends lost 4 bases at V and 0 bases at J; junction bases unmatched: 8. CDR1 is MDHEN, CDR2 SYDVKM, per germline. The CDR3 sequence is 16 residues long. The CDR3 is CASSSTGQGASYEQYF. The DNA for the CDR3 is TGTGCCAGCAGTTCGACGGGGCAGGGGGCCTCCTACGAGCAGTACTTC.